The 24 T cell receptor beta chains reported below all come from one sample, sequenced in a study of a mutant IDH1 vaccine in newly diagnosed glioma. The protocol was immunoSEQ multiplex PCR, while the TCRdb copy is restricted to in-frame clones and leaves out a portion. The sample has fewer than 45,000 clones; under 80% are singletons. Documented time point: baseline, week 1 (first vaccination visit). Sample treatment: pre-vaccination baseline after standard-of-care therapy. Material: PBMCs, obtained from a glioma patient treated with radiotherapy, temozolomide or both. The receptors here all came from a man aged 40-55 years with glioma. Some clones in this sample may be carry-over from other donors' samples.

The genes are TRBV7-9 and TRBJ2-1; 8 bases agree with TRBD2. With V trimmed by 0 bases and J by 2 bases, 9 bases remained unmatched. The CDR3 loop spans 18 amino acids. In germline, CDR1 is SEHNR, CDR2 FQNEAQ (reference sequence). DNA for the CDR3: TGTGCCAGCAGCTTAGCAGGAAGTAAGCGGGGGACCTACAATGAGCAGTTCTTC. The encoded protein is CASSLAGSKRGTYNEQFF.

The chain links TRBV30 to TRBJ2-2, with 11 bases that match TRBD2. Germline V gene sequence: CDR1 GTSNPN, CDR2 SVGIG (reference sequence). The CDR3 spans 16 residues. The V gene end was trimmed by 0 bases and the J gene end by 6 bases; junction bases not matched to a gene: 6. The CDR3: CAWSVSSGGGAGELFF. The CDR3 DNA reads as TGTGCCTGGAGTGTGAGTAGCGGGGGGGGCGCCGGGGAGCTGTTTTTT.

The V and J genes are TRBV6-6 and TRBJ1-1; 7 bases fit TRBD1. This CDR3 comprises 14 residues. V was pared by 2 bases and J by 5 bases, with 5 bases of the junction left unmatched. Germline lookup yields CDR1 MNHNY and CDR2 SVGAGI (reference sequence). The CDR3: CASSYPDRATEAFF. The CDR3 region has the DNA TGTGCCAGCAGTTACCCTGACAGGGCTACTGAAGCTTTCTTT.

This sequence joins TRBV5-6 and TRBJ1-2, with D unresolved. The CDR3 is made up of 14 amino acids. Trimming pared 0 bases from V and 2 bases from J, leaving 8 bases between. Germline CDR1 reads SGHDT; CDR2 reads YYEEEE. CDR3 sequence (DNA): TGTGCCAGCAGCTTGGCCGGGCAGAACTATGGCTACACCTTC. This sequence encodes CASSLAGQNYGYTF.

The chain has TRBV15 and TRBJ2-1; tentatively, D is TRBD2 (6 bases). V dropped 5 bases and J dropped 14 bases, with 19 bases sitting between them. The germline V gene has CDR1 LNHNV and CDR2 YYDKDF (reference sequence). The length of the CDR3 is 13 residues. CDR3 DNA: TGTGCCACCAGCGCCTCCGCTCCGGGGGTGGAGTTCTTC. Residues: CATSASAPGVEFF.

This chain joins TRBV4-2 and TRBJ1-2; the match to TRBD1 covers 11 bases. Germline assignment: CDR1 LGHNA and CDR2 YNFKEQ. The CDR3 totals 15 residues. The junction had 8 bases not matched to a gene; V was cut back by 4 bases and J by 7 bases. The CDR3 loop is CASSPGTGGDSGYTF. The CDR3 region has the DNA TGTGCCAGCAGCCCGGGGACAGGGGGGGATAGTGGCTACACCTTC.

V is TRBV10-2 and J is TRBJ2-5; tentatively, D is TRBD1 or TRBD2 (6 bases each). V was shortened by 5 bases and J by 2 bases, with 15 bases between the two germline ends. The CDR3 loop spans 15 amino acids. CDR1 and CDR2 from the germline V gene are WSHSY and SAAADI. CDR3 sequence reads: CASSPPGAGQETQYF. CDR3 coding DNA: TGCGCCAGCAGTCCTCCAGGGGCGGGGCAAGAGACCCAGTACTTC.

The chain links TRBV30 to TRBJ2-7; tentative D call: TRBD2 (5 bases). This CDR3 contains 13 residues. Between the trimmed V and J ends, which lost 7 bases and 5 bases, there was a span of 18 bases. CDR1 GTSNPN and CDR2 SVGIG come from the germline V gene (reference sequence). As DNA, the CDR3 is TGTGCCTTAGGACTGAGTTTAGTTCACGAGCAGTACTTC. Translating gives CALGLSLVHEQYF.

This chain links TRBV5-6 with TRBJ1-1; unclear D gene. The CDR3 is made up of 13 amino acids. Germline-derived CDR1 and CDR2 are SGHDT and YYEEEE. V lost 6 bases and J lost 4, with 13 bases in between. The CDR3 DNA follows: TGTGCCAGCACCACTAGTCTGGGCACTGAAGCTTTCTTT. Protein: CASTTSLGTEAFF.

The chain couples TRBV20-1 to TRBJ2-1, with D hard to call. Per germline, CDR1 DFQATT and CDR2 SNEGSKA (reference sequence). The V gene lost 5 bases and the J gene lost 3 bases, with 2 bases spanning the gap. The CDR3 sequence is 10 residues long. CDR3 DNA sequence: TGCAGTGCTTACTACAATGAGCAGTTCTTC. Its protein is CSAYYNEQFF.

This sequence joins TRBV30 and TRBJ2-2; D ambiguous. The germline V and J ends were trimmed by 4 bases and 6 bases, with 3 bases remaining between them. The V gene's germline CDR1 is GTSNPN and CDR2 SVGIG (reference sequence). The CDR3 spans 10 residues. CDR3 coding DNA: TGTGCCTGGAAGGCCGGGGAGCTGTTTTTT. It codes for CAWKAGELFF.

This chain uses TRBV6-1 with TRBJ2-3, with D tentatively TRBD1 (6 bases). Per the germline V gene, CDR1 is MNHNS and CDR2 is SASEGT. V was pared by 7 bases and J by 2 bases, with 13 bases between. The CDR3 contains 14 residues. CDR3 amino acids: CASKLDRNTDTQYF. The CDR3 DNA is TGTGCCAGCAAACTGGACAGAAACACAGATACGCAGTATTTT.

V is TRBV7-8 and J is TRBJ2-3; tentative D call: TRBD1 (5 bases). The CDR3 has 14 amino acids. The germline V gene encodes CDR1 SGHVS and CDR2 FQNEAQ. V dropped 4 bases and J dropped 1 base, with 9 bases sitting between them. CDR3 loop: CASSSDTRTDTQYF. CDR3 DNA: TGTGCCAGCAGCTCGGACACCCGCACAGATACGCAGTATTTT.

V usage is TRBV19 and J usage is TRBJ2-7; no definite D call. V dropped 0 bases and J dropped 2 bases, with 8 bases sitting between them. CDR3 length: 14 residues. In germline, CDR1 is LNHDA, CDR2 SQIVND (reference sequence). CDR3 region: CASSIDQRAYEQYF. CDR3 coding DNA: TGTGCCAGTAGTATAGATCAAAGGGCCTACGAGCAGTACTTC.

The chain combines TRBV6-4 with TRBJ2-3; tentatively, D is TRBD1 (5 bases). V was shortened by 4 bases and J by 4 bases, with 9 bases between the two germline ends. Germline values: CDR1 MRHNA, CDR2 SNTAGT. There are 13 residues in the CDR3. Here the CDR3 reads CASSAETADTQYF. CDR3 nucleotides: TGTGCCAGCAGTGCCGAGACAGCAGATACGCAGTATTTT.

The table lists this clone with a few counts. This chain uses TRBV7-2 with TRBJ1-1, with D perhaps matching TRBD1 (5 bases). Per germline, CDR1 SGHTA and CDR2 FQGNSA. The CDR3 spans 14 residues. Trimming cost V 10 bases and J 4 bases, with 19 bases left between them. The CDR3 DNA reads TGTGCCACCCTTAGGAGGGGCTGGGGCACTGAAGCTTTCTTT. Its protein product is CATLRRGWGTEAFF.

The chain employs TRBV6-1 and TRBJ2-3; the D gene is possibly TRBD1 (6 bases). The germline CDR1 and CDR2 sequences are MNHNS and SASEGT. The CDR3 contains 14 residues. Trimming stripped 8 bases from V and 2 bases from J, with 14 bases between. The CDR3 region has the DNA TGTGCCAGCGGCGGTAGGACAGCCACAGATACGCAGTATTTT. Protein product: CASGGRTATDTQYF.

V usage is TRBV5-1 and J usage is TRBJ2-5; D ambiguous. CDR1 SGHRS and CDR2 YFSETQ come from the germline V gene. There are 14 residues in the CDR3. Trimming took 3 bases from V and 5 from J, leaving 14 bases between them. CDR3 residues: CASSYSTLGETQYF. The CDR3 DNA sequence: TGCGCCAGCAGCTACTCCACCTTGGGGGAGACCCAGTACTTC.

The rearrangement uses TRBV7-2 and TRBJ1-4; 7 bases match TRBD1. With V trimmed by 3 bases and J by 4 bases, 5 bases remained unmatched. CDR1 SGHTA and CDR2 FQGNSA come from the germline V gene. This CDR3 has 15 residues. CDR3: CASSFRQGHNEKLFF. The CDR3 DNA is TGTGCCAGCAGCTTTAGACAGGGTCATAATGAAAAACTGTTTTTT.

This clone was observed a handful of times. The gene calls are TRBV5-1 and TRBJ1-3; 7 bases line up with TRBD1. V lost 3 bases to trimming and J lost 9 bases; unmatched junction nucleotides: 6. Germline V gives CDR1 SGHRS, CDR2 YFSETQ. This CDR3 is 13 amino acids long. The CDR3 DNA follows: TGCGCCAGCAGCTCCGGGACAGACGGCACCATATATTTT. It encodes CASSSGTDGTIYF.

The chain links TRBV4-3 to TRBJ2-2; no firm D call. V was shortened by 1 base and J by 5 bases, with 8 bases between the two germline ends. Germline lookup yields CDR1 LGHNA and CDR2 YSLEER. This CDR3 is 14 amino acids long. The CDR3 spells CASSQVPITGELFF. CDR3 nucleotide sequence: TGCGCCAGCAGCCAAGTCCCAATTACCGGGGAGCTGTTTTTT.

The genes are TRBV5-1 and TRBJ1-5, with D hard to call. The germline gives CDR1 SGHRS, CDR2 YFSETQ. V lost 0 bases, J lost 1 base, and 2 bases lay in between. This CDR3 is 13 amino acids long. For the CDR3, the DNA is TGCGCCAGCAGCTTGGACAGCAATCAGCCCCAGCATTTT. Amino acid sequence: CASSLDSNQPQHF.

The rearrangement uses TRBV15 and TRBJ1-5, with D possibly matching TRBD1 (6 bases). The germline CDR1 and CDR2 sequences are LNHNV and YYDKDF (reference sequence). This CDR3 contains 15 residues. V shed 5 bases and J shed 6 bases, with 17 bases lying between them. The CDR3 sequence: CATSGDKGVVQPQHF. CDR3 coding DNA: TGTGCCACCAGCGGGGATAAGGGGGTTGTTCAGCCCCAGCATTTT.

The chain is built from TRBV7-2 and TRBJ1-1; 10 bases are a match to TRBD1. Germline CDR1 reads SGHTA; CDR2 reads FQGNSA. There are 15 residues in the CDR3. V gave up 6 bases and J gave up 2 bases; unmatched junction bases: 6. The CDR3, as DNA: TGTGCCAGCAGACGACAGGGGGCGCACAACACTGAAGCTTTCTTT. Encoded protein: CASRRQGAHNTEAFF.